This is a list of T cell receptor beta chains from one sample in a study of immune cell composition in non-small cell lung cancer. The method was immunoSEQ multiplex PCR; TCRdb's version includes in-frame clones alone and lacks a portion of them. The sample has some 2,600 clones, approximately 73% seen once. These sequences were also reported in another study, on CD4 T cells in lung cancer.

Sequenced sample: non-adjacent lung tissue. The receptors derive from a human donor with non-small cell lung cancer. CDR3s include the opening cysteine and the closing phenylalanine or tryptophan. D genes are given only for firm matches. The size of a clone is reported for some rows only, either as once, few or many, or as a class for expanded clones.

j_call d_call clone_size cdr3_length v_call cdr3_nt cdr3_aa
TRBJ2-3 TRBD2 - 15 TRBV5-6 TGTGCCAGCAGCTCCCTAGCGGGCAGCACAGATACGCAGTATTTT CASSSLAGSTDTQYF
TRBJ2-5 - - 11 TRBV29-1 TGCAGCGTTGACTACCAAGAGACCCAGTACTTC CSVDYQETQYF
TRBJ2-5 TRBD1 - 13 TRBV6-5 TGTGCCAGCAGGGACAGGGGGGTAGAGACCCAGTACTTC CASRDRGVETQYF
TRBJ1-4 - few 16 TRBV5-1 TGCGCCAGCAGCTTAGGACAACCAGCAACTAATGAAAAACTGTTTTTT CASSLGQPATNEKLFF
TRBJ2-7 TRBD1 - 16 TRBV28 TGTGCCAGCAGCTCGGCCGGGACAGGGGGTTCGGGCGAGCAGTACTTC CASSSAGTGGSGEQYF
TRBJ2-7 TRBD1 - 14 TRBV18 TGTGCCAGCTCACCACGACAGGGGGCCTACGAGCAGTACTTC CASSPRQGAYEQYF
TRBJ1-4 TRBD1 - 15 TRBV7-9 TGTGCCAGCAGCCCCCGAGGACAGGGGGCTGAAAAACTGTTTTTT CASSPRGQGAEKLFF
TRBJ2-3 TRBD2 - 14 TRBV7-9 TGTGCCAGCAGCTACGGGGGGGGCACAGATACGCAGTATTTT CASSYGGGTDTQYF
TRBJ1-6 - - 14 TRBV5-1 TGCGCCAGCAGCTCTGGACAGACGAATTCACCCCTCCACTTT CASSSGQTNSPLHF
TRBJ2-2 TRBD1 - 19 TRBV6-4 TGTGCCAGCAGTGACTCTAGGACAGGGGCCAACCGTATATCCGGGGAGCTGTTTTTT CASSDSRTGANRISGELFF
TRBJ1-1 - - 13 TRBV13 TGTGCCAGCAGCTTAGCCCAGTACACTGAAGCTTTCTTT CASSLAQYTEAFF
TRBJ1-1 TRBD1 once 18 TRBV29-1 TGCAGCGTTGAAGCCCCGGGACAGGGTCTAGGGCCGAACACTGAAGCTTTCTTT CSVEAPGQGLGPNTEAFF
TRBJ1-3 - large 16 TRBV18 TGTGCCAGCTCACCGGTACCGATGAGCTCTGGAAACACCATATATTTT CASSPVPMSSGNTIYF
TRBJ1-1 - - 13 TRBV10-3 TGTGCCATCAGTGGACGAAGGGGGACTGAAGCTTTCTTT CAISGRRGTEAFF
TRBJ2-3 TRBD2 - 17 TRBV5-1 TGCGCCAGCAGCTTGGTCAGTCCGGCGGGAGGGTCAGATACGCAGTATTTT CASSLVSPAGGSDTQYF
TRBJ1-5 - - 14 TRBV19 TGTGCCAGTACCCCCTACTTAGGACAGTACGCCCAGCATTTT CASTPYLGQYAQHF
TRBJ2-3 - - 17 TRBV6-1 TGTGCCAGCAGTGAAGCCGCAGTAGCGTATAGCACAGATACGCAGTATTTT CASSEAAVAYSTDTQYF
TRBJ2-7 TRBD1 few 15 TRBV7-9 TGTGCCAGCAGTTCCAACAGGGGGCGAAACTACGAGCAGTACTTC CASSSNRGRNYEQYF
TRBJ2-3 - - 15 TRBV7-3 TGTGCCAGCAGCTTAACAGGGGGGGGATCAGATACGCAGTATTTT CASSLTGGGSDTQYF
TRBJ1-1 - - 13 TRBV19 TGTGCCAGTAGTATCGGGGGGTACACTGAAGCTTTCTTT CASSIGGYTEAFF
TRBJ2-6 - - 15 TRBV7-7 TGTGCTAGCAGTCCTAGCCCCTCTGGGGCCAACGTCCTGACTTTC CASSPSPSGANVLTF
TRBJ2-1 - - 14 TRBV10-3 TGTGCCATTCAAACGACGAGCGGGTACAATGAGCAGTTCTTC CAIQTTSGYNEQFF
TRBJ2-5 - - 13 TRBV27 TGTGCCAGCCGAAGTTATGGGAGAGAGACCCAGTACTTC CASRSYGRETQYF
TRBJ1-1 TRBD1 - 14 TRBV5-4 TGTGCCAGCAGCAATGGACAGGGCTTCACTGAAGCTTTCTTT CASSNGQGFTEAFF
TRBJ2-1 TRBD1 - 13 TRBV15 TGTGCCACCAGCGGACAGGGGGCGGGGGAGCAGTTCTTC CATSGQGAGEQFF
TRBJ2-5 TRBD1 few 15 TRBV15 TGTGCCACCAGCAAAGGGGGACAGAAACAAGAGACCCAGTACTTC CATSKGGQKQETQYF
TRBJ1-3 - - 14 TRBV2 TGTGCCAGCAGCCTTGACAACCGTGGAAACACCATATATTTT CASSLDNRGNTIYF
TRBJ2-7 TRBD1 - 16 TRBV7-8 TGTGCCAGCAGCCCCAACCTAGACAGGGTAGGCTACGAGCAGTACTTC CASSPNLDRVGYEQYF
TRBJ2-6 TRBD1 few 15 TRBV7-9 TGTGCCAGCAGAGTCACAGGGGCTGGGGCCAACGTCCTGACTTTC CASRVTGAGANVLTF
TRBJ2-1 TRBD1 - 15 TRBV7-3 TGTGCCAGCAGCCTTGGGACAGGGATTTACAATGAGCAGTTCTTC CASSLGTGIYNEQFF
TRBJ2-7 - - 14 TRBV14 TGTGCCAGCAGCCAAGATCTGGGCAGGGCCGAGCAGTACTTC CASSQDLGRAEQYF
TRBJ2-1 TRBD2 once 21 TRBV4-3 TGCGCCAGCAGCCAAGAATGGATCGAGGCGCTGCTAGCGGGAGGGGGGAATGAGCAGTTCTTC CASSQEWIEALLAGGGNEQFF